What follows is one T cell receptor (beta chain) and its context. The protocol was immunoSEQ multiplex PCR, while the TCRdb copy is restricted to in-frame clones and leaves out a portion. The data show hundreds of thousands of clones, about 86% seen once. Participant ages covered roughly 18 to 90 years across about two dozen US areas. The V gene lost 2 bases and the J gene lost 4 bases, with 8 bases spanning the gap. CDR3 length: 13 residues. CDR1 SEHNR and CDR2 FQNEAQ come from the germline V gene (reference sequence). This entry comes from a study of blood T cell repertoires in COVID-19. The overall study: The United States, Italy and Spain were the sources of the acute and convalescent COVID-19 samples.

Sequencing was carried out using PBMCs or T cells enriched from blood (not recorded which). The clonotype originates from a man aged 25-40 years with acute COVID-19. V usage is TRBV7-9 and J usage is TRBJ1-1, with unresolved D. This chain's CDR3 is CASSLSLGTEAFF. The CDR3 DNA is TGTGCCAGCAGCTTATCGCTCGGCACTGAAGCTTTCTTT.